This T cell receptor beta chain emerged from a study of blood T cell repertoires in COVID-19. As for the study in general: Samples taken during acute and convalescent COVID-19 were collected in the United States, Italy and Spain. Sources were T cells, B-cell-depleted T cells, or PBMCs; the material itself was cDNA or gDNA.

TCRdb's table, derived via immunoSEQ multiplex PCR, lists solely in-frame clones and lacks some. The repertoire includes tens of thousands of clones, around 87% of them detected once, and under 7.5% sits in the top ten. The sequenced sample was peripheral blood. The sequence was collected from a woman aged 60-70 years with COVID-19, enrolled during active disease.

The CDR3 region has the DNA TGTGCCAGCAGCGGTAATCCTAGCGGGAGTGGCGATGAGCAGTTCTTC. Translated, it gives CASSGNPSGSGDEQFF. The chain combines TRBV11-2 with TRBJ2-1; 10 nucleotides line up with TRBD2. This CDR3 is 16 amino acids long. V trimming: 5 bases; J trimming: 8 bases; junction bases outside the gene matches: 12. CDR1 and CDR2 from the germline V gene are SGHAT and FQNNGV.